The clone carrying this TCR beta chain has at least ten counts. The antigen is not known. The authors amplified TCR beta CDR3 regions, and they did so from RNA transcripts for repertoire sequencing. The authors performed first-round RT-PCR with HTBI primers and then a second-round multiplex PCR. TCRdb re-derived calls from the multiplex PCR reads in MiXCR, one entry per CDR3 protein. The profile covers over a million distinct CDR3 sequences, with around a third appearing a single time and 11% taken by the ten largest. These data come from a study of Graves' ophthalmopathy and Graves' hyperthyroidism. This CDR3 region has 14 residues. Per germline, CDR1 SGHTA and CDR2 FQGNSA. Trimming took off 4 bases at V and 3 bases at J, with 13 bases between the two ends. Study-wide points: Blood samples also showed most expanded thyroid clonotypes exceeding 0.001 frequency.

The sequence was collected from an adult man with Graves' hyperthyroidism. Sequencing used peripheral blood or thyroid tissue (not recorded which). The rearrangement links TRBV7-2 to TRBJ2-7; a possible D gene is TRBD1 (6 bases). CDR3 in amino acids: CASSYRQARYEQYF. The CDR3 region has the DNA TGTGCCAGCAGCTACCGACAGGCGCGCTACGAGCAGTACTTC.